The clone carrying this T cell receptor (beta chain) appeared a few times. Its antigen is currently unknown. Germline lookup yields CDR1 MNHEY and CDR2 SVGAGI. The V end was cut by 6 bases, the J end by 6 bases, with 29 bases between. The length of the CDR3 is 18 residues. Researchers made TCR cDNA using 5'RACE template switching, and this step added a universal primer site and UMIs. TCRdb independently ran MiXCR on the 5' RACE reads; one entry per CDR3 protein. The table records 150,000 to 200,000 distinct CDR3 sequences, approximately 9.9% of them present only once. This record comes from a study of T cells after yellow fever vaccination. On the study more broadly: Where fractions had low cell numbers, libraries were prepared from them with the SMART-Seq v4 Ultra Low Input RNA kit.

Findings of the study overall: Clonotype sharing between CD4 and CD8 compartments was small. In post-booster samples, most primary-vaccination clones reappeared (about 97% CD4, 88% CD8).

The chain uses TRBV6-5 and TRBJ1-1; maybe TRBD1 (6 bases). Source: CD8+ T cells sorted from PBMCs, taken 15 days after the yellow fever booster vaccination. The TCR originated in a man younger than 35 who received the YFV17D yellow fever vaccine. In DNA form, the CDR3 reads TGTGCCAGCAGGCCCCTCGGGTGGGAATCGGGGGGCTTTTCTGAAGCTTTCTTT. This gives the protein CASRPLGWESGGFSEAFF.